This T cell receptor (beta chain) was profiled in a study of regulatory T cells in long-lasting Graves disease. Turning to the study itself: Antithyroid drugs had been given to newly diagnosed Graves' patients for under 3 months. Overall study findings and caveats: In persistent patients, shared public clonotypes (roughly 2,800) outnumbered those in new patients (about 1,000). TRBV28, TRBJ1-2 and TRBJ2-5 were favored in persistent disease.

Noted time point: newly diagnosed GD, antithyroid drugs for less than 3 months. PBMC RNA was the source of the TCR library. Graves' disease diagnosis was established per American Thyroid Association guidelines. In this sample, this clonotype turned up many times. Its antigen is as yet unknown. Investigators prepared the TCR beta libraries by applying iRepertoire HTBI primers and Arm-PCR of CDR3 regions. One entry per CDR3 protein, called by TCRdb with MiXCR from the multiplex PCR reads. The data show about 540,000 distinct CDR3 sequences, with around an eighth seen just once and 8% to 10% held by the top ten. Deletions cut 1 base from V and 8 bases from J, with 12 bases between. Looked up from germline, CDR1 is SGHRS and CDR2 is YFSETQ. CDR3 length: 13 amino acids. These data were likewise used in another study, on T cells in Graves' hyperthyroidism and ophthalmopathy.

Sequencing was performed on peripheral blood mononuclear cells (PBMCs), taken at new diagnosis, from a patient treated with antithyroid drugs. This chain joins TRBV5-1 and TRBJ1-1; the D is unclear. This receptor was identified in a man aged 25 to 40 with Graves disease. CDR3 bases: TGCGCCAGCAGCTTGTACCTCGACCGGGAAGCTTTCTTT. This sequence encodes CASSLYLDREAFF.